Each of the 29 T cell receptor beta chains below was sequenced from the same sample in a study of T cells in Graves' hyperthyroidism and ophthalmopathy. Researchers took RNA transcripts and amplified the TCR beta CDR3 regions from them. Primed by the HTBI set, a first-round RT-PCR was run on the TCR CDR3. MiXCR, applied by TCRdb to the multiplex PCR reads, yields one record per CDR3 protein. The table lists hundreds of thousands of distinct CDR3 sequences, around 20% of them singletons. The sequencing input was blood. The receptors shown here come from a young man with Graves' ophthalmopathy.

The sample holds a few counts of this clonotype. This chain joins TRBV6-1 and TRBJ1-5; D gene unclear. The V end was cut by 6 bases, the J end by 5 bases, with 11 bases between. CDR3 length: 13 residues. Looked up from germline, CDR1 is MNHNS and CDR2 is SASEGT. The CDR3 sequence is CASRDGLDQPQHF. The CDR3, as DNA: TGTGCCAGCAGGGACGGTTTAGATCAGCCCCAGCATTTT.

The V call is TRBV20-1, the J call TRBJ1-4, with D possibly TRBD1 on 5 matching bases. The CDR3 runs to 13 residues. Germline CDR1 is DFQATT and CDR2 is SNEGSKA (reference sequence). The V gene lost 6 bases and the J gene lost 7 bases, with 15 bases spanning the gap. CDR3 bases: TGCAGTGCCCCTAGCAGGGTGGGTGAAAAACTGTTTTTT. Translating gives CSAPSRVGEKLFF.

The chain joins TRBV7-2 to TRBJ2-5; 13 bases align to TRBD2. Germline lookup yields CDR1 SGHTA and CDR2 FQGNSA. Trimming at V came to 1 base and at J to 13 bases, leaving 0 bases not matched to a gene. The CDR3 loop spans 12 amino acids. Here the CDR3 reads CASSLGTSGRYF. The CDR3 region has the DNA TGTGCCAGCAGCTTAGGGACTAGCGGGAGGTACTTC.

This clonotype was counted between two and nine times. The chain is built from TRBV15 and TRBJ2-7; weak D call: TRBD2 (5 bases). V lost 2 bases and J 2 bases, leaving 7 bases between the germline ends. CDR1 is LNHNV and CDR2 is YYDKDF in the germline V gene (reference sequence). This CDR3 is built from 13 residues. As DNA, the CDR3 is TGTGCCACCAGCAGACAGCGGACCTACGAGCAGTACTTC. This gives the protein CATSRQRTYEQYF.

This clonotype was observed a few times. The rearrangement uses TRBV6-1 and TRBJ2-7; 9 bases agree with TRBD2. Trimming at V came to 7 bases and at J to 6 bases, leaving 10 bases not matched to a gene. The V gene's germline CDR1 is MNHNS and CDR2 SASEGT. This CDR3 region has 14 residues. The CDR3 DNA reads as TGTGCCAGCACCATCGGTGGGACTAGCTTCGAGCAGTACTTC. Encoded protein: CASTIGGTSFEQYF.

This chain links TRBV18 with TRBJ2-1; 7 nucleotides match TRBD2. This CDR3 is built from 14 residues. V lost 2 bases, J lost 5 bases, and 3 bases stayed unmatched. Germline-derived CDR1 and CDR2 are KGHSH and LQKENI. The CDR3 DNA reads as TGTGCCAGCTCACCAAGTCTAGCGGACAATGAGCAGTTCTTC. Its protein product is CASSPSLADNEQFF.

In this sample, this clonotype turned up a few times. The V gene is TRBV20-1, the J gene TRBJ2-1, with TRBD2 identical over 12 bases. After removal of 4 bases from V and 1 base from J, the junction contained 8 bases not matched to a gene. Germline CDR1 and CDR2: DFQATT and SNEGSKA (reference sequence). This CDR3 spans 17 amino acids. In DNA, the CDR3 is TGCAGTGCTAAACGGCCCGGACTAGCGGGATCCTACAATGAGCAGTTCTTC. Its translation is CSAKRPGLAGSYNEQFF.

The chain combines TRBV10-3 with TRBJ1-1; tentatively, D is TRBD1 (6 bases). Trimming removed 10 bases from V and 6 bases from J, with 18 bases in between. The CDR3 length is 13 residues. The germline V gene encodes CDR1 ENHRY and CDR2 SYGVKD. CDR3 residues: CATAGQPPAEAFF. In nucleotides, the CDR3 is TGTGCCACCGCAGGACAGCCACCGGCTGAAGCTTTCTTT.

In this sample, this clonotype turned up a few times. CDR3 in DNA: TGTGCCAGCAGTTCCAGGGGGCCCCTCAATGAGCAGTTCTTC. This gives the protein CASSSRGPLNEQFF. The gene calls are TRBV27 and TRBJ2-1, with 8 positions matching TRBD1. V was clipped by 4 bases and J by 6 bases; unmatched bases: 5. CDR1 and CDR2 (germline): MNHEY, SMNVEV (reference sequence). The CDR3 is 14 residues long.

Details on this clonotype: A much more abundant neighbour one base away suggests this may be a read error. The CDR3 nucleotides are TGTGCCAGCAGTCTCTCTAGGGGCCGCTACAATGAGCAGTACTTC. Amino acids: CASSLSRGRYNEQYF. The chain employs TRBV12-3 or TRBV12-4 and TRBJ2-7, with D tentatively TRBD1 (5 bases). CDR3 length equals 15 residues. Between the trimmed V and J ends, which lost 5 bases and 7 bases, there was a span of 21 bases.

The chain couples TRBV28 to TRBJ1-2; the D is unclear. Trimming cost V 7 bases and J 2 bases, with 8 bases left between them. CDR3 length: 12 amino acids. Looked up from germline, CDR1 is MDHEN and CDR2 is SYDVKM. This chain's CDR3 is CASNGRNYGYTF. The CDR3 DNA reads TGTGCCAGCAACGGGCGGAACTATGGCTACACCTTC.

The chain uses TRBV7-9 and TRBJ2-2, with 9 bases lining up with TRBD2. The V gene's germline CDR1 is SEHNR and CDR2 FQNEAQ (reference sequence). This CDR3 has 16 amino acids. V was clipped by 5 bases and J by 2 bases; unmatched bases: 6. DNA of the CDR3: TGTGCCAGCAGCCCATCTAGCGGGAAAAACACCGGGGAGCTGTTTTTT. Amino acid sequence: CASSPSSGKNTGELFF.

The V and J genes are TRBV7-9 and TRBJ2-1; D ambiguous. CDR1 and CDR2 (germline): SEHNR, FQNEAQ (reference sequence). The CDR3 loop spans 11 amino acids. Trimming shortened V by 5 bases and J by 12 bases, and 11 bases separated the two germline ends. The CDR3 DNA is TGTGCCAGCAGCCCCCAATGGGGGCAGTTCTTC. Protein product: CASSPQWGQFF.

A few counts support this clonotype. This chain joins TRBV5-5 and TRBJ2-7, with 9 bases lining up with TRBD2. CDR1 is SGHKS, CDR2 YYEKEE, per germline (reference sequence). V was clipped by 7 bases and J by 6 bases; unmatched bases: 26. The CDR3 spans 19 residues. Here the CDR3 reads CASLWGFSGRKPGALEQYF. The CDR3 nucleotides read TGTGCCAGCTTATGGGGCTTTAGCGGGAGAAAACCTGGGGCTCTCGAGCAGTACTTC.

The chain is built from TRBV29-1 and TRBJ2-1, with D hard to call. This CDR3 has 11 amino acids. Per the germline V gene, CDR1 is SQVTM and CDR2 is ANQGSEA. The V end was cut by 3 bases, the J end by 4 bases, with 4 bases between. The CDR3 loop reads CSVDEYNEQFF. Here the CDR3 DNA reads TGCAGCGTTGATGAGTACAATGAGCAGTTCTTC.

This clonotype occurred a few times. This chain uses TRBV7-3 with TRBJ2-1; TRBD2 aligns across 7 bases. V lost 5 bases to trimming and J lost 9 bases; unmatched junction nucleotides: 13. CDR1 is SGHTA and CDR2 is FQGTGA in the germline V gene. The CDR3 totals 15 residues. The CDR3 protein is CASSPDVAGVGEQFF. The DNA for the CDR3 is TGTGCCAGCAGCCCCGACGTCGCGGGAGTCGGTGAGCAGTTCTTC.

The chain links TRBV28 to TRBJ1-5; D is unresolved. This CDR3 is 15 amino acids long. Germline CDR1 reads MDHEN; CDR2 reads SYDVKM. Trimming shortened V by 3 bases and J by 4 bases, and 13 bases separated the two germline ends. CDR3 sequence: CASSFPVVGNQPQHF. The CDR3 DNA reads TGTGCCAGCAGTTTTCCGGTAGTGGGGAATCAGCCCCAGCATTTT.

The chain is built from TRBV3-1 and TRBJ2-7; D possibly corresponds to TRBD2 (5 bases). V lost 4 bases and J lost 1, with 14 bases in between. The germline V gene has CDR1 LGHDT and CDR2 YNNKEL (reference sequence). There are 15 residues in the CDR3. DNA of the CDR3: TGTGCCAGCAGCCCCAAGTTGGAGGTATCCTACGAGCAGTACTTC. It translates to CASSPKLEVSYEQYF.

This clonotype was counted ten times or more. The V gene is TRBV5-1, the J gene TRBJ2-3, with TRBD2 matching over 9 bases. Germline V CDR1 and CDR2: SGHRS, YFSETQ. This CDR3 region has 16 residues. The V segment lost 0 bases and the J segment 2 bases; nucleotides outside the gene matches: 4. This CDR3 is CASSLAGGRATDTQYF. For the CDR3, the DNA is TGCGCCAGCAGCTTGGCGGGCGGGAGGGCCACAGATACGCAGTATTTT. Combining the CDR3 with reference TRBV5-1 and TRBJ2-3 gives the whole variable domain KAGVTQTPRYLIKTRGQQVTLSCSPISGHRSVSWYQQTPGQGLQFLFEYFSETQRNKGNFPGRFSGRQFSNSRSEMNVSTLELGDSALYLCASSLAGGRATDTQYFGPGTRLTVL.

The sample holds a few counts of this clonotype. The CDR3 DNA is TGTGCCAGCAGCATGGGACTAGCGGGACCCGGGGAGCTGTTTTTT. Its protein is CASSMGLAGPGELFF. The V and J genes are TRBV3-1 and TRBJ2-2; 13 bases line up with TRBD2. Looked up from germline, CDR1 is LGHDT and CDR2 is YNNKEL (reference sequence). Losses at the gene ends were 5 bases for V and 6 bases for J; bases not matched to a gene: 3. The CDR3 loop spans 15 amino acids.

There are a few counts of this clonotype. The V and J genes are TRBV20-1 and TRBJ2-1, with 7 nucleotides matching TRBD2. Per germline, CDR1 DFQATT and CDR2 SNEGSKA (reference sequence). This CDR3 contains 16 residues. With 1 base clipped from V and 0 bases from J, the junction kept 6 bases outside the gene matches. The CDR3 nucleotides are TGCAGTGCTAGAGCTAGCGGTAGCAGCTCCTACAATGAGCAGTTCTTC. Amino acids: CSARASGSSSYNEQFF.

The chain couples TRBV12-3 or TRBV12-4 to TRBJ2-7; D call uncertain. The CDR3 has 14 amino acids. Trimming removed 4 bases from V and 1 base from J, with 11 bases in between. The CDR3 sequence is CASSWTVESYEQYF. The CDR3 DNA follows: TGTGCCAGCAGTTGGACGGTCGAATCCTACGAGCAGTACTTC.

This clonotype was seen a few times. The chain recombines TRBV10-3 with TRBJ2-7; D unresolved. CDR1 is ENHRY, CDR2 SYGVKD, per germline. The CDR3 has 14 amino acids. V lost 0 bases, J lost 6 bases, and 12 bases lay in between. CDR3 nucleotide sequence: TGTGCCATCAGTGAGTCGACAATGGCAGTCGAGCAGTACTTC. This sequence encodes CAISESTMAVEQYF.

The CDR3 region has the DNA TGTGCCAGCAGTGACCCAAACAGGGCCGACGAGCAGTACTTC. Protein product: CASSDPNRADEQYF. The chain joins TRBV28 to TRBJ2-7; tentatively, D is TRBD1 (6 bases). Per the germline V gene, CDR1 is MDHEN and CDR2 is SYDVKM. The germline V and J ends were trimmed by 5 bases and 5 bases, with 16 bases remaining between them. The CDR3 covers 14 residues.

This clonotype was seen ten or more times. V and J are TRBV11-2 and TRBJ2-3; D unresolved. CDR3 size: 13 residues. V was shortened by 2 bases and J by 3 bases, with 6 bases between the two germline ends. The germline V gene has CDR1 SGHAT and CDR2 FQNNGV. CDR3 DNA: TGTGCCAGCAGCTTACAGGAGACAGATACGCAGTATTTT. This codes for CASSLQETDTQYF.

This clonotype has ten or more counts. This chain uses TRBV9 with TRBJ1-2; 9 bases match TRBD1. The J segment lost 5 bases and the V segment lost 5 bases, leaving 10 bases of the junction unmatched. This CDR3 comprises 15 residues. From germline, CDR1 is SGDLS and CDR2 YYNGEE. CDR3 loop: CASSLSPGTGYGYTF. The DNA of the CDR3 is TGTGCCAGCAGTCTCTCCCCCGGGACAGGGTATGGCTACACCTTC.

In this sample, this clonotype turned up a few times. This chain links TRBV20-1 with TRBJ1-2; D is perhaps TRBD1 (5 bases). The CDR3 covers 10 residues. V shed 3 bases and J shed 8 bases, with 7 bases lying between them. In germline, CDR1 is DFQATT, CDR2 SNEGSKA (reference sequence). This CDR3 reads CSASYRGYTF. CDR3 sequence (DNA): TGCAGTGCTAGTTACAGGGGCTACACCTTC.

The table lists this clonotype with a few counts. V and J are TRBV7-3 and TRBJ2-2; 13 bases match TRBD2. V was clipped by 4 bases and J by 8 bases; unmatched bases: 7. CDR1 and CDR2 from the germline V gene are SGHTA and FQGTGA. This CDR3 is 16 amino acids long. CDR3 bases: TGTGCCAGCAGCTCGGGACTAGCGGGAAGAAAAGGGGAGCTGTTTTTT. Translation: CASSSGLAGRKGELFF.

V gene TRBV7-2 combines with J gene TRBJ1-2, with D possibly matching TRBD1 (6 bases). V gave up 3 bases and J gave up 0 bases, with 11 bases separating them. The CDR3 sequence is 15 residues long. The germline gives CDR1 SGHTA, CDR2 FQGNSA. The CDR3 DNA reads TGTGCCAGCAGCTTTCCGACAGGAACTAACTATGGCTACACCTTC. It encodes CASSFPTGTNYGYTF.